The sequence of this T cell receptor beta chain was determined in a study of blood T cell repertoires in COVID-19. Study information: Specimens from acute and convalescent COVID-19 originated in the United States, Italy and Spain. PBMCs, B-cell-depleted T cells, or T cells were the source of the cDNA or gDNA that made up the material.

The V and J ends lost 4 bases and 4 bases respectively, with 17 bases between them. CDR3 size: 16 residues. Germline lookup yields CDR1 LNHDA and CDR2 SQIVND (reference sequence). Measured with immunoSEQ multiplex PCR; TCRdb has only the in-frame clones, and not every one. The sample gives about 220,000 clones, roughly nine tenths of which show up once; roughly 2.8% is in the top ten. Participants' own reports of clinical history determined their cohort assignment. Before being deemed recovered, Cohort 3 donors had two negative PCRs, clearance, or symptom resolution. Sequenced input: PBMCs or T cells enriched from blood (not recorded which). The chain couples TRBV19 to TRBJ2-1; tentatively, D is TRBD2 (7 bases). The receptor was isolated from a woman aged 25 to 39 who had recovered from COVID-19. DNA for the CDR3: TGTGCCAGTAGTAACCGTAAGGGAGGGGGATACAATGAGCAGTTCTTC. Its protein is CASSNRKGGGYNEQFF.